This T cell receptor (beta chain) was captured by sequencing in a study of shared clonotypes between healthy human individuals. Findings and limits, study-wide: With a few donors compared, roughly 4.9% of naive CD4 clonotypes were shared.

The ends were cut back, 1 base at V and 4 bases at J, with 10 bases in the middle. Germline CDR1 MNHNS, CDR2 SASEGT. The CDR3 extends over 14 amino acids. This was a deep-level run. The data were produced by immunoSEQ multiplex PCR, yet TCRdb's version contains in-frame clones alone and is incomplete. The sample consists of a few million clones, approximately 94% of them appearing once. Notes on this clone: Its matching antigen is unknown.

This sequence originates from a man in his late teens or twenties in good health. The rearrangement uses TRBV6-1 and TRBJ1-1; D is uncertain. Sequencing was carried out using naive CD4+ T cells sorted from blood. Subset described: CD45RA+ positively selected. CDR3 in amino acids: CASSEVGPSTEAFF. For the CDR3, the DNA is TGTGCCAGCAGTGAAGTAGGACCTTCCACTGAAGCTTTCTTT.